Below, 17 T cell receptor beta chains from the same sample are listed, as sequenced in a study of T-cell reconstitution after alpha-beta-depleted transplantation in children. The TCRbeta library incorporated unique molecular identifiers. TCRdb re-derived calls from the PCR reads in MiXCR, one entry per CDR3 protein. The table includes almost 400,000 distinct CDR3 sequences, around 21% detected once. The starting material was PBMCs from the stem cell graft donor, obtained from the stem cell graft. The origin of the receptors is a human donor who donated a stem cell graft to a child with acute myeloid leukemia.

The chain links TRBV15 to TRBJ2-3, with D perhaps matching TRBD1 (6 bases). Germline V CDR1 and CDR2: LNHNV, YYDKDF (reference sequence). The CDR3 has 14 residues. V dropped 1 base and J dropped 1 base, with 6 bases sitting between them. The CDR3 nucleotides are TGTGCCACCAGCAGAGGACAGGGCACAGATACGCAGTATTTT. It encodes CATSRGQGTDTQYF.

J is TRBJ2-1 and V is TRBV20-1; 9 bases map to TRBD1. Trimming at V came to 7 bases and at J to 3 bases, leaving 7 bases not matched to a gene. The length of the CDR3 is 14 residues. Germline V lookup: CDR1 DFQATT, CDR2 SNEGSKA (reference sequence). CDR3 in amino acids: CSGSRDRVYNEQFF. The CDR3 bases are TGCAGTGGCAGCCGGGACAGGGTCTACAATGAGCAGTTCTTC.

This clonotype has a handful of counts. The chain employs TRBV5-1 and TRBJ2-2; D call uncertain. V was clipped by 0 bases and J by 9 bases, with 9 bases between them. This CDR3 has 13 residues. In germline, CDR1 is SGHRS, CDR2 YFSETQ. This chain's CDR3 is CASSLASGWELFF. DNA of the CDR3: TGCGCCAGCAGCTTGGCGTCGGGTTGGGAGCTGTTTTTT.

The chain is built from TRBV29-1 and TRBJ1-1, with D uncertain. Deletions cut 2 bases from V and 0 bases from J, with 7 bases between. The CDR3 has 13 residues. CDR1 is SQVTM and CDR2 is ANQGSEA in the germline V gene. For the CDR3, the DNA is TGCAGCGTTGAAAAGGGTCTGAACACTGAAGCTTTCTTT. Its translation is CSVEKGLNTEAFF.

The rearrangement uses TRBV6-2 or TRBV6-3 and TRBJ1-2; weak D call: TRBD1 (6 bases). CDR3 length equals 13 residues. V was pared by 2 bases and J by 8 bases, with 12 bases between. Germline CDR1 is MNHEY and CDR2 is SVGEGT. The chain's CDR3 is CASSYVPGVGYTF. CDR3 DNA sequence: TGTGCCAGCAGTTACGTCCCAGGGGTAGGCTACACCTTC.

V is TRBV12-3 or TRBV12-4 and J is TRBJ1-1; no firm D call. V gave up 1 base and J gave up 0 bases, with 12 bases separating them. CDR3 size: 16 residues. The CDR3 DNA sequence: TGTGCCAGCAGTTTAGTCGGGCCGGAAATGAACACTGAAGCTTTCTTT. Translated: CASSLVGPEMNTEAFF.

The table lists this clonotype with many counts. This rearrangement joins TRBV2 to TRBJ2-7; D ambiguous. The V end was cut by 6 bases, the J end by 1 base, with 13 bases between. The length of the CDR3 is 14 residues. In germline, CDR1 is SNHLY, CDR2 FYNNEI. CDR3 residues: CASRVEFGSYEQYF. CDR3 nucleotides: TGTGCCAGCAGGGTGGAATTTGGGTCCTACGAGCAGTACTTC.

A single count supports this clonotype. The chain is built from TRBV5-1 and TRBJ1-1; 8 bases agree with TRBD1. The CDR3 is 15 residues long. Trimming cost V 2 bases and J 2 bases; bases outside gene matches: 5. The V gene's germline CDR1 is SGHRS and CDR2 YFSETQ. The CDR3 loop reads CASSFQGAGNTEAFF. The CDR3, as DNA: TGCGCCAGCAGCTTTCAGGGGGCTGGAAACACTGAAGCTTTCTTT.

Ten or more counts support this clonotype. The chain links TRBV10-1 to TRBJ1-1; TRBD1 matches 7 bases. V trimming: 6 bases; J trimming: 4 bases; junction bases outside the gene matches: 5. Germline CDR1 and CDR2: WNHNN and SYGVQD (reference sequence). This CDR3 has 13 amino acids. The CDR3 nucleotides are TGCGCCAGCAGATACGGGACAGCCACTGAAGCTTTCTTT. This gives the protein CASRYGTATEAFF.

CDR3 region: CASTSTNYEQYF. The DNA for the CDR3 is TGTGCCTCGACTAGCACAAACTACGAGCAGTACTTC. The chain carries TRBV10-3 and TRBJ2-7, with 7 bases aligning to TRBD2. V gave up 11 bases and J gave up 3 bases; unmatched junction bases: 7. The CDR3 extends over 12 amino acids. Per the germline V gene, CDR1 is ENHRY and CDR2 is SYGVKD.

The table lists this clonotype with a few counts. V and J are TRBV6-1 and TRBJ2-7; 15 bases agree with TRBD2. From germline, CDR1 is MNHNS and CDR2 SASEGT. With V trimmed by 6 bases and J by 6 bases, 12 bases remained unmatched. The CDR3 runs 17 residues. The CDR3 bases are TGTGCCAGCAGGCAACCGGGACTAGCGGGAGGCCCCTCCGAGCAGTACTTC. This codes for CASRQPGLAGGPSEQYF.

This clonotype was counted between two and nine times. As DNA, the CDR3 is TGTGCCAGCAGTTTCCAAGGATCGCCCCAGCATTTT. Amino acid sequence: CASSFQGSPQHF. The chain recombines TRBV12-3 or TRBV12-4 with TRBJ1-5, with D unclear. V dropped 3 bases and J dropped 9 bases, with 9 bases sitting between them. The CDR3 totals 12 residues.

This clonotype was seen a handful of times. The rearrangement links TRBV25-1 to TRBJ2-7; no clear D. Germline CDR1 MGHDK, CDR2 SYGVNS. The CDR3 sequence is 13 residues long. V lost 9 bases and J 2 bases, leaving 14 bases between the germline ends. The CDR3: CASMGPLTYEQYF. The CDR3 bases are TGTGCCAGTATGGGCCCCTTGACCTACGAGCAGTACTTC.

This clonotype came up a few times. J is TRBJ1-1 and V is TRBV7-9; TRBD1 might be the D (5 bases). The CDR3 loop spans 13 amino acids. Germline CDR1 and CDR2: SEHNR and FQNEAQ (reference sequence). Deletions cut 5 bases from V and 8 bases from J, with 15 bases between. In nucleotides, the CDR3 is TGTGCCAGCAGCGTCAAGCAGGGACGGGAAGCTTTCTTT. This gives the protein CASSVKQGREAFF.

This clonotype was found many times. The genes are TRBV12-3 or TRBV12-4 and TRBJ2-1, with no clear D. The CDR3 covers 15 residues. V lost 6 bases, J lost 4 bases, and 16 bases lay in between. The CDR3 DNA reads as TGTGCCAGCAGGGTCAGTGAGGTGGGGTACAATGAGCAGTTCTTC. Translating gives CASRVSEVGYNEQFF.

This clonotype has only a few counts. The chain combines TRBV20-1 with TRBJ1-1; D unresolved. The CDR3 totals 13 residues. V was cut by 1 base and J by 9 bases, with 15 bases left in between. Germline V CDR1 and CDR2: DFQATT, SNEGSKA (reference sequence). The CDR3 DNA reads TGCAGTGCTAGAGTCGACCCACACTCGAAAGCTTTCTTT. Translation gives CSARVDPHSKAFF.

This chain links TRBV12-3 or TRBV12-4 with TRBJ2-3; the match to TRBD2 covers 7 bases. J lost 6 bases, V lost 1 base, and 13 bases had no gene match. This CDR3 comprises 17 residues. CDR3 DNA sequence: TGTGCCAGCAGTTTAGAGTCCAACGGGGGGATTCGGGATACGCAGTATTTT. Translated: CASSLESNGGIRDTQYF.